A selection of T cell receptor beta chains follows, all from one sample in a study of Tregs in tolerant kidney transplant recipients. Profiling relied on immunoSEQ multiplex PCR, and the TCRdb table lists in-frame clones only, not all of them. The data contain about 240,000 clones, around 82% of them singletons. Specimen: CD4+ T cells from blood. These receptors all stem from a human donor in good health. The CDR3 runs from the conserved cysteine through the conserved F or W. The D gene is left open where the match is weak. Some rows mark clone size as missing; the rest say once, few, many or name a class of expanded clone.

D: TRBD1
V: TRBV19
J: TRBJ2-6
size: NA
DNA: TGTGCCAGTAGTATTAAGACAGGGCTGACTCGGGGTGGGGCCAACGTCCTGACTTTC
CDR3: CASSIKTGLTRGGANVLTF

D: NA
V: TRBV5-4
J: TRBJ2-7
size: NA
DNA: TGTGCCAGCAGCCTGTCTCCAGGCCACGAGCAGTACTTC
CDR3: CASSLSPGHEQYF

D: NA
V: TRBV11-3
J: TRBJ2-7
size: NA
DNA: TGTGCCAGCAGCTTGAACCAGAAAGCCCTACCCTACGAGCAGTACTTC
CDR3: CASSLNQKALPYEQYF

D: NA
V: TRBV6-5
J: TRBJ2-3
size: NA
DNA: TGTGCCAGCAGTTACTCTTATGGGGTGAATACAGATACGCAGTATTTT
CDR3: CASSYSYGVNTDTQYF

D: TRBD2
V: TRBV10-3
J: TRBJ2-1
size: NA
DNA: TGTGCCATCAGTGGGACTAGCGAGCGGAATGAGCAGTTCTTC
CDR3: CAISGTSERNEQFF

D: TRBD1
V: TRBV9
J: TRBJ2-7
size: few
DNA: TGTGCCAGCAGCGTAGGTCAGGGGGAGAACTACGAGCAGTACTTC
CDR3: CASSVGQGENYEQYF

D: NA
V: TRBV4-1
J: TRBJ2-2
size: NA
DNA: TGCGCCAGCAGCCAAGTACCGGTGCTGGGGGAGCTGTTTTTT
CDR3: CASSQVPVLGELFF

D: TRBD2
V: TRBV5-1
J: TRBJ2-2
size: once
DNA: TGCGCCAGCAGCTTCTCTTCAGCGGGAGGGTGGACCGGGGAGCTGTTTTTT
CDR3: CASSFSSAGGWTGELFF

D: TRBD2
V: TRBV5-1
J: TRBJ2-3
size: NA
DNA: TGCGCCAGCAGCGCCCTTCCGCGACTAGCGGGGGGGACTAGCACAGATACGCAGTATTTT
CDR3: CASSALPRLAGGTSTDTQYF

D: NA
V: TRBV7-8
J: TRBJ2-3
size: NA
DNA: TGTGCCAGCAGCATCAGGGTGGCAGATACGCAGTATTTT
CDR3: CASSIRVADTQYF

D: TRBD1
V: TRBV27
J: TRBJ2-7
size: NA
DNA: TGTGCCAGCAGTTCCCTGACAGGGGCGGGCGAGCAGTACTTC
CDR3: CASSSLTGAGEQYF

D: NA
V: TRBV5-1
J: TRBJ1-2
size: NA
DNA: TGCGCCAGCAGCTCGCCCTGGGACGGAGCTAACTATGGCTACACCTTC
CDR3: CASSSPWDGANYGYTF

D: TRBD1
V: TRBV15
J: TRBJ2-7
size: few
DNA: TGTGCCACCAGCAAATGGGACAGCTACGAGCAGTACTTC
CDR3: CATSKWDSYEQYF

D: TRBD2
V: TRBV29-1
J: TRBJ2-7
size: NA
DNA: TGCAGCGTTGGAGAACTAGCGATCTACGAGCAGTACTTC
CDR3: CSVGELAIYEQYF

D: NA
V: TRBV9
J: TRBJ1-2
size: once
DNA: TGTGCCAGCTCCGGGGGGCACCTTTATGGCTACACCTTC
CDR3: CASSGGHLYGYTF

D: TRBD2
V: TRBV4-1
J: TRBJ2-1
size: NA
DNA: TGCGCCAGCAGCTCAGGACTAGCGGGAGTCCGAAATGAGCAGTTCTTC
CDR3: CASSSGLAGVRNEQFF

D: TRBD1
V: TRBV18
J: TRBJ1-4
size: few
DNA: TGTGCCAGCTCACCAAATCCTGCAGGGGGAGGTGAAAAACTGTTTTTT
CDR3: CASSPNPAGGGEKLFF

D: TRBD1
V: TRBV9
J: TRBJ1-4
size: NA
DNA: TGTGCCAGCAGCTTTGACAGGGGCGGTACTAATGAAAAACTGTTTTTT
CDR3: CASSFDRGGTNEKLFF

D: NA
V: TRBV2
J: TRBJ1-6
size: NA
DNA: TGTGCCAGCAGCGTGGAGGTACGTTCACCCCTCCACTTT
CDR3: CASSVEVRSPLHF

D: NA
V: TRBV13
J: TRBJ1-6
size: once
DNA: TGTGCCAGCAGCTCGAGGGGGTCCTATAATTCACCCCTCCACTTT
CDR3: CASSSRGSYNSPLHF

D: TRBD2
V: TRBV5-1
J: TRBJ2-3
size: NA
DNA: TGCGCCAGCACCTTGTCGGGCGGGGGGGTTACAGATACGCAGTATTTT
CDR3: CASTLSGGGVTDTQYF

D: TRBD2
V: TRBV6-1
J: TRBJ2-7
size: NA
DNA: TGTGCCAGCACCGGGACTATCTACTCCTACGAGCAGTACTTC
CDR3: CASTGTIYSYEQYF